These 21 T cell receptor beta chains originate from one sample sequenced in a study of T cells in Graves' hyperthyroidism and ophthalmopathy. RNA transcripts served as the template for amplifying TCR beta CDR3 regions. The HTBI primer set served for first-round RT-PCR of the TCR CDR3. TCRdb reprocessed the multiplex PCR reads with MiXCR, giving one entry per CDR3 protein. The sample contains approximately 330,000 distinct CDR3 sequences, around a sixth of which appear only once. Specimen: blood. These receptors all come from a woman aged 50 to 60 with Graves' hyperthyroidism.

The gene calls are TRBV12-3 or TRBV12-4 and TRBJ1-3; the D is unclear. Deletions cut 5 bases from V and 8 bases from J, with 10 bases between. The CDR3 sequence is 12 residues long. The CDR3 region has the DNA TGTGCCAGCAGTCCCCGCTTGGACACCATATATTTT. Translating gives CASSPRLDTIYF.

The chain uses TRBV27 and TRBJ1-6, with a possible D match to TRBD1 (5 bases). The germline V gene encodes CDR1 MNHEY and CDR2 SMNVEV (reference sequence). The V end was cut by 2 bases, the J end by 7 bases, with 12 bases between. There are 15 residues in the CDR3. The CDR3 nucleotides are TGTGCCAGCAGTTTAAAGGGGATCGAAAATTCACCCCTCCACTTT. It yields the protein CASSLKGIENSPLHF.

This clonotype showed up many times. The V call is TRBV7-2, the J call TRBJ2-7, with D perhaps matching TRBD1 or TRBD2 (5 bases each). Germline V gene lookup returns CDR1 SGHTA and CDR2 FQGNSA. This CDR3 has 13 amino acids. Between the trimmed V and J ends, which lost 8 bases and 6 bases, there was a span of 17 bases. CDR3 DNA: TGTGCCAGCGGACTTTTTACTAGGGGCGAGCAGTACTTC. Residues: CASGLFTRGEQYF.

The sample holds a few counts of this clonotype. The gene calls are TRBV11-3 and TRBJ2-1; 7 nucleotides align to TRBD2. V shed 5 bases and J 6 bases; nucleotides not matched to a gene: 7. Looked up from germline, CDR1 is SGHNT and CDR2 is YENEEA. The CDR3 loop spans 14 amino acids. The CDR3 reads CASSPPAGVNEQFF. The CDR3 DNA reads TGTGCCAGCAGCCCCCCCGCGGGAGTCAATGAGCAGTTCTTC.

V gene TRBV12-3 or TRBV12-4 combines with J gene TRBJ2-3, with D perhaps being TRBD1 or TRBD2 (5 bases each). Trimming removed 6 bases from V and 2 bases from J, with 9 bases in between. This CDR3 spans 13 amino acids. CDR3 residues: CASSGTPTDTQYF. CDR3 bases: TGTGCCAGCAGCGGGACCCCCACAGATACGCAGTATTTT.

This clonotype was seen a few times. The chain links TRBV27 to TRBJ1-5; the D is unclear. Trimming took off 7 bases at V and 2 bases at J, with 12 bases between the two ends. The V gene's germline CDR1 is MNHEY and CDR2 SMNVEV (reference sequence). This CDR3 has 14 amino acids. CDR3 nucleotide sequence: TGTGCCAGCAAGGGTAGCTTGGGCAATCAGCCCCAGCATTTT. This encodes CASKGSLGNQPQHF.

This clonotype has only a few counts. This CDR3 fails to terminate in the conserved phenylalanine or tryptophan, so it likely reflects a read error. The V gene is TRBV7-6, the J gene TRBJ2-2; TRBD2 aligns across 11 bases. Germline V CDR1 and CDR2: SGHVS, FNYEAQ. The CDR3 has 18 residues. After removal of 5 bases from V and 0 bases from J, the junction contained 8 bases not matched to a gene. The CDR3: CASSLGRLAGPNTGELFL. CDR3 bases: TGTGCCAGCAGCCTAGGCCGACTAGCGGGGCCGAACACCGGGGAGCTGTTTCTT.

The chain links TRBV11-1 to TRBJ2-3; no clear D gene. Germline V gives CDR1 SGHAT, CDR2 FQDESV (reference sequence). This CDR3 contains 16 residues. Trimming left V 1 base short and J 1 base short, with 12 bases between. CDR3 protein: CASSLEGRQGTDTQYF. The CDR3 DNA reads TGTGCCAGCAGCTTAGAGGGTCGGCAAGGCACAGATACGCAGTATTTT.

This clonotype was counted only a few times. This chain joins TRBV7-9 and TRBJ2-3; D is undetermined. This CDR3 spans 14 amino acids. Germline V gene sequence: CDR1 SEHNR, CDR2 FQNEAQ (reference sequence). Trimming took 5 bases from V and 3 from J, leaving 12 bases between them. The CDR3 is CASSGVQTTDTQYF. DNA of the CDR3: TGTGCCAGCAGCGGCGTCCAGACGACAGATACGCAGTATTTT.

In its sample, this clonotype was seen many times. V usage is TRBV5-1 and J usage is TRBJ2-5; D remains ambiguous. Germline V gives CDR1 SGHRS, CDR2 YFSETQ. The V gene lost 4 bases and the J gene lost 0 bases, with 16 bases spanning the gap. The CDR3 extends over 16 amino acids. The CDR3 region has the DNA TGCGCCAGCAGCCCGGTAGGGTTTGCCAACCAAGAGACCCAGTACTTC. Translating it yields CASSPVGFANQETQYF.

This clonotype was counted a few times. The chain is built from TRBV6-4 and TRBJ2-1; 14 nucleotides line up with TRBD2. Germline CDR1 and CDR2: MRHNA and SNTAGT. The ends lost 4 bases at V and 8 bases at J; junction bases unmatched: 4. The CDR3 has 15 amino acids. In DNA, the CDR3 is TGTGCCAGCAGTGTAGGACTAGCGGGGGGAGATGAGCAGTTCTTC. It yields the protein CASSVGLAGGDEQFF.

This clonotype was counted ten times or more. This CDR3 reads CASSESSGSANTGELFF. The CDR3 nucleotides are TGTGCCAGCAGTGAGTCCTCCGGGAGCGCGAACACCGGGGAGCTGTTTTTT. This chain connects TRBV2 to TRBJ2-2, with D possibly matching TRBD2 (6 bases). V lost 3 bases and J lost 0, with 14 bases in between. The CDR3 covers 17 residues. Germline CDR1 is SNHLY and CDR2 is FYNNEI. Looking up the rest from reference TRBV2 and TRBJ2-2 gives the full variable domain: EPEVTQTPSHQVTQMGQEVILRCVPISNHLYFYWYRQILGQKVEFLVSFYNNEISEKSEIFDDQFSVERPDGSNFTLKIRSTKLEDSAMYFCASSESSGSANTGELFFGEGSRLTVL.

This clonotype was observed many times. The CDR3 DNA sequence: TGTGCCAGCAAGGGCGGGGGGGCTCACAATGAGCAGTTCTTC. Translating gives CASKGGGAHNEQFF. The rearrangement joins TRBV6-2 or TRBV6-3 to TRBJ2-1, with 9 bases lining up with TRBD2. The CDR3 is made up of 14 amino acids. After removal of 7 bases from V and 5 bases from J, the junction contained 6 bases not matched to a gene. Germline values: CDR1 MNHEY, CDR2 SVGEGT.

This clonotype was counted ten times or more. The gene calls are TRBV7-9 and TRBJ1-2; D may be TRBD1 (6 bases). CDR1 is SEHNR and CDR2 is FQNEAQ in the germline V gene (reference sequence). The CDR3 is made up of 15 amino acids. The V and J ends lost 5 bases and 2 bases respectively, with 15 bases between them. CDR3 residues: CASSIGQTQNYGYTF. The CDR3 nucleotides read TGTGCCAGCAGCATCGGACAGACGCAGAACTATGGCTACACCTTC.

This clonotype was counted many times. V usage is TRBV18 and J usage is TRBJ2-5; 7 bases are a match to TRBD1. The CDR3 is made up of 13 amino acids. V shed 6 bases and J 3 bases; nucleotides not matched to a gene: 4. From germline, CDR1 is KGHSH and CDR2 LQKENI. The CDR3 region is CASSDTGEETQYF. The CDR3 coding sequence is TGTGCCAGCTCGGACACAGGGGAAGAGACCCAGTACTTC. The complete variable domain, with remaining parts taken from reference TRBV18 and TRBJ2-5, reads NAGVMQNPRHLVRRRGQEARLRCSPMKGHSHVYWYRQLPEEGLKFMVYLQKENIIDESGMPKERFSAEFPKEGPSILRIQQVVRGDSAAYFCASSDTGEETQYFGPGTRLLVL.

This clonotype was seen ten or more times. V usage is TRBV2 and J usage is TRBJ2-3; no reliable D call. Germline CDR1 is SNHLY and CDR2 is FYNNEI. Trimming cost V 5 bases and J 2 bases, with 14 bases left between them. CDR3 length: 15 amino acids. Here the CDR3 reads CASSHGPIDTDTQYF. DNA for the CDR3: TGTGCCAGCAGTCATGGACCGATAGACACAGATACGCAGTATTTT.

In this sample, this clonotype turned up many times. The rearrangement joins TRBV6-1 to TRBJ2-3; D remains ambiguous. Germline V gene sequence: CDR1 MNHNS, CDR2 SASEGT. The V end was cut by 8 bases, the J end by 0 bases, with 12 bases between. This CDR3 has 14 residues. As DNA, the CDR3 is TGTGCCAGCCAAAGGGCGGTTAGCACAGATACGCAGTATTTT. Its protein is CASQRAVSTDTQYF.

In its sample, this clonotype was seen many times. The J gene is TRBJ2-1, the V gene TRBV3-1; a possible D gene is TRBD2 (7 bases). The CDR3 covers 16 residues. V lost 4 bases and J 6 bases, leaving 19 bases between the germline ends. Per germline, CDR1 LGHDT and CDR2 YNNKEL (reference sequence). The CDR3 spells CASSPNKGGDLNEQFF. CDR3 bases: TGTGCCAGCAGCCCCAACAAGGGGGGGGACCTCAATGAGCAGTTCTTC.

V and J are TRBV28 and TRBJ2-4; 9 positions agree with TRBD1. This CDR3 comprises 13 residues. From germline, CDR1 is MDHEN and CDR2 SYDVKM. Unmatched junction bases numbered 7, after V lost 7 bases and J lost 9 bases. The CDR3 here is CASKGQGVGIQYF. For the CDR3, the DNA is TGTGCCAGCAAGGGACAGGGTGTCGGCATTCAGTACTTC. Variable domain in full (rest from reference TRBV28 and TRBJ2-4): DVKVTQSSRYLVKRTGEKVFLECVQDMDHENMFWYRQDPGLGLRLIYFSYDVKMKEKGDIPEGYSVSREKKERFSLILESASTNQTSMYLCASKGQGVGIQYFGAGTRLSVL.

The chain has TRBV20-1 and TRBJ1-1, with D possibly being TRBD1 (5 bases). Looked up from germline, CDR1 is DFQATT and CDR2 is SNEGSKA (reference sequence). The CDR3 length is 15 residues. Trimming removed 2 bases at V and 3 bases at J, with 16 bases between. CDR3 residues: CSARTKWGLDTEAFF. The CDR3 DNA sequence: TGCAGTGCTAGAACTAAATGGGGGTTGGACACTGAAGCTTTCTTT.

Concerning this clonotype: Possible read error: a much larger clone is one base away. The chain couples TRBV13 to TRBJ1-1; the D gene is possibly TRBD1 (5 bases). This CDR3 has 14 residues. CDR1 and CDR2 (germline): PRHDT, FYEKMQ (reference sequence). The ends were cut back, 5 bases at V and 6 bases at J, with 16 bases in the middle. CDR3: CASSPWGVNPEAFF. For the CDR3, the DNA is TGTGCCAGCAGCCCCTGGGGGGTCAACCCTGAAGCTTTCTTT.